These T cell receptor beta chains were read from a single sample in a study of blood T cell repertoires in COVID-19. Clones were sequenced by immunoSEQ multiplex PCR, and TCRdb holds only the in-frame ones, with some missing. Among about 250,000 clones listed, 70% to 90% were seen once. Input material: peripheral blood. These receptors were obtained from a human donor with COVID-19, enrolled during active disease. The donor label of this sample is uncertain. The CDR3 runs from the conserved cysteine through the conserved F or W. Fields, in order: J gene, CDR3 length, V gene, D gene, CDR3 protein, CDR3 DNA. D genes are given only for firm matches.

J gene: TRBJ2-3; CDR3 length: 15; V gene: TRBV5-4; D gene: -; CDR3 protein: CASSLGQVSTDTQYF; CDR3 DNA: TGTGCCAGCAGCTTGGGTCAGGTGAGCACAGATACGCAGTATTTT
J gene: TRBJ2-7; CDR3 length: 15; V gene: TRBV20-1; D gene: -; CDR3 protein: CSASRGSTISYEQYF; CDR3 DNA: TGCAGTGCTAGTAGGGGATCAACAATTTCCTACGAGCAGTACTTC
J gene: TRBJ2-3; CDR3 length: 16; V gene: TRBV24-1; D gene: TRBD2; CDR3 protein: CATSDSLAGGADTQYF; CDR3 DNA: TGTGCCACCAGTGATTCCTTAGCGGGAGGGGCAGATACGCAGTATTTT
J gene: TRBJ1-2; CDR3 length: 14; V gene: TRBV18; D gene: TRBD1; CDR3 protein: CASSPGTVYYGYTF; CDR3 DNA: TGTGCCAGCTCACCAGGGACAGTCTACTATGGCTACACCTTC
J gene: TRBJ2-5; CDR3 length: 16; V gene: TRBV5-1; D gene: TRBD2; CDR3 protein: CASSLDGGRARETQYF; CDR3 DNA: TGCGCCAGCAGCTTGGATGGCGGGAGGGCCCGGGAGACCCAGTACTTC
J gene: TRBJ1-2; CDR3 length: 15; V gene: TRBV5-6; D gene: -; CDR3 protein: CASSLGQAPTYGYTF; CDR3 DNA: TGTGCCAGCAGCTTGGGTCAGGCTCCGACCTATGGCTACACCTTC
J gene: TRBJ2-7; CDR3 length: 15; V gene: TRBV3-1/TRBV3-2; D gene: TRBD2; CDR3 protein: CASSHGGLATYEQYF; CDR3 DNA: TGTGCCAGCAGCCATGGAGGACTAGCGACCTACGAGCAGTACTTC
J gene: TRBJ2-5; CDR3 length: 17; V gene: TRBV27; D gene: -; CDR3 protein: CASSNSYLSGVQETQYF; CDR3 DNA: TGTGCCAGCAGTAACAGCTACCTCTCCGGGGTCCAAGAGACCCAGTACTTC
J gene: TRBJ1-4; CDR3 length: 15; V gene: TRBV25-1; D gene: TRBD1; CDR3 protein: CASSDYGTGQEKLFF; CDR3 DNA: TGTGCCAGCAGTGATTACGGGACAGGGCAGGAAAAACTGTTTTTT
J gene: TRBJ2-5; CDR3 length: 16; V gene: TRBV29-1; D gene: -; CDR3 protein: CSVEEGRILVQETQYF; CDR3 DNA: TGCAGCGTTGAAGAGGGCAGGATTCTTGTCCAAGAGACCCAGTACTTC
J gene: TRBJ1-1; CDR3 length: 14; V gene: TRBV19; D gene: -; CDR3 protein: CASRPTGRYAEAFF; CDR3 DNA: TGTGCCAGTAGGCCGACAGGAAGGTATGCTGAAGCTTTCTTT
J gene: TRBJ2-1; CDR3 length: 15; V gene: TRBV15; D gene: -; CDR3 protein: CATIDLGLRYNEQFF; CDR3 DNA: TGTGCCACCATCGATCTTGGACTAAGATACAATGAGCAGTTCTTC
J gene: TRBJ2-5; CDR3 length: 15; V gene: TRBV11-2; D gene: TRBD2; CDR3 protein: CASSSLAGQWETQYF; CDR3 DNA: TGTGCCAGCAGCTCCCTAGCGGGACAGTGGGAGACCCAGTACTTC
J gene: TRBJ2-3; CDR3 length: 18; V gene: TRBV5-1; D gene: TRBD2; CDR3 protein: CASSLYGTSGRAGDTQYF; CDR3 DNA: TGCGCCAGCAGCTTGTACGGGACTAGCGGGAGGGCCGGAGATACGCAGTATTTT
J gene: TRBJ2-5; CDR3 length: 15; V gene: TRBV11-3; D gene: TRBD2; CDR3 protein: CASSARESGRETQYF; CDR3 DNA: TGTGCCAGCAGCGCCCGTGAGAGCGGGAGGGAGACCCAGTACTTC
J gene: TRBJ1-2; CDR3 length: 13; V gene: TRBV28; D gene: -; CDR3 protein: CASSLEGVYGYTF; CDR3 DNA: TGTGCCAGCAGTTTAGAGGGAGTCTATGGCTACACCTTC
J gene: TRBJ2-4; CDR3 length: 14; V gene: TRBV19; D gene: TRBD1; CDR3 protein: CASSTGTVPNIQYF; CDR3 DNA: TGTGCCAGTAGTACCGGGACAGTCCCAAACATTCAGTACTTC
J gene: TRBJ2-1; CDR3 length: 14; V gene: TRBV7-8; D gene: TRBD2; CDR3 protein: CASSLGLAGGEQFF; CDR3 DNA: TGTGCCAGCAGCTTGGGACTAGCGGGGGGTGAGCAGTTCTTC
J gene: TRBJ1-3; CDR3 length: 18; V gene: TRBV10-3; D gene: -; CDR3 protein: CAISTSAQTAGAGNTIYF; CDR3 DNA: TGTGCCATCAGTACATCAGCCCAGACAGCCGGTGCTGGAAACACCATATATTTT